The entry that follows covers one TCR beta chain sequence. Its antigen is as yet unknown. The entry originates in a study of shared clonotypes between healthy human individuals. Study-wide findings and caveats: Naive subsets, compared against memory subsets, generally had larger estimated richness values.

Some clones are missing from TCRdb's copy, which holds only in-frame ones; the method was immunoSEQ multiplex PCR. The data show over a million clones, with roughly 96% seen just once and approximately 1.1% held by the top ten. Germline CDR1 reads LNHDA; CDR2 reads SQIVND (reference sequence). Deletions cut 7 bases from V and 1 base from J, with 23 bases between. The CDR3 extends over 18 amino acids. Those who donated, Caucasian adults without exception, all lived in Nashville, Tennessee. This clonotype was obtained from a man aged 25 to 40 in good health. The chain employs TRBV19 and TRBJ1-5; TRBD1 is a possible D gene (5 bases). Material: naive CD4+ T cells sorted from blood. Subset indicated: CD45RA+ positively selected. The CDR3 region has the DNA TGTGCCAGTACCACCGCCACGGGACGGGTACGCAGCAATCAGCCCCAGCATTTT. Its protein is CASTTATGRVRSNQPQHF.